Following are 7 T cell receptor beta chains from one sample sequenced in a study of cytomegalovirus exposure and HLA in healthy donors. Profiled with immunoSEQ multiplex PCR; TCRdb holds only in-frame clones, not every one. The data show 90,000 to 130,000 clones, with around 85% seen just once and about 3% held by the top ten. Sequenced sample: PBMCs. These receptors were taken from a woman aged 18-30 years in good health and CMV-seronegative.

The rearrangement joins TRBV5-1 to TRBJ1-6; 7 bases agree with TRBD1. This CDR3 is 17 amino acids long. Losses at the gene ends were 0 bases for V and 6 bases for J; bases not matched to a gene: 9. Germline loops: CDR1 SGHRS, CDR2 YFSETQ. As DNA, the CDR3 is TGCGCCAGCAGCTTGGGGGACAGCGGAACCGGTAATTCACCCCTCCACTTT. As protein: CASSLGDSGTGNSPLHF.

This clone was seen only a few times. V is TRBV15 and J is TRBJ1-5; TRBD1 is a possible D gene (5 bases). This CDR3 is 16 amino acids long. Looked up from germline, CDR1 is LNHNV and CDR2 is YYDKDF (reference sequence). Trimming took off 1 base at V and 2 bases at J, with 12 bases between the two ends. CDR3 coding DNA: TGTGCCACCAGCAGAGTGGGGAAAGGGGGCAATCAGCCCCAGCATTTT. Translated: CATSRVGKGGNQPQHF. The complete variable domain, with remaining parts taken from reference TRBV15 and TRBJ1-5, reads DAMVIQNPRYQVTQFGKPVTLSCSQTLNHNVMYWYQQKSSQAPKLLFHYYDKDFNNEADTPDNFQSRRPNTSFCFLDIRSPGLGDTAMYLCATSRVGKGGNQPQHFGDGTRLSIL.

This clone was detected only once. The chain couples TRBV27 to TRBJ1-1, with TRBD1 as a possible D gene (5 bases). The CDR3 spans 14 residues. The germline V gene has CDR1 MNHEY and CDR2 SMNVEV (reference sequence). V lost 7 bases to trimming and J lost 7 bases, with 19 bases between them. CDR3 protein: CASKVAGGTDEAFF. Here the CDR3 DNA reads TGTGCCAGCAAAGTTGCGGGGGGGACTGATGAAGCTTTCTTT.

The rearrangement joins TRBV7-2 to TRBJ1-1, with D unclear. V was pared by 5 bases and J by 8 bases, with 21 bases between. This CDR3 contains 15 residues. Germline assignment: CDR1 SGHTA and CDR2 FQGNSA. The DNA of the CDR3 is TGTGCCAGCAGCGGAGAGGACTCCACTCAAGGGGAAGCTTTCTTT. This sequence encodes CASSGEDSTQGEAFF.

This chain connects TRBV19 to TRBJ1-6, with TRBD1 identical over 8 bases. Germline V gene data show CDR1 as LNHDA and CDR2 as SQIVND (reference sequence). The CDR3 is made up of 17 amino acids. V trimming: 3 bases; J trimming: 1 base; junction bases outside the gene matches: 5. Written as DNA, the CDR3 is TGTGCCAGTAGTATGACAGGGGTTCGGTCCTATAATTCACCCCTCCACTTT. The encoded protein is CASSMTGVRSYNSPLHF.

V and J are TRBV27 and TRBJ2-1; D possibly corresponds to TRBD1 (5 bases). The germline CDR1 and CDR2 sequences are MNHEY and SMNVEV (reference sequence). The CDR3 runs to 18 residues. The germline V and J ends were trimmed by 2 bases and 3 bases, with 20 bases remaining between them. CDR3 sequence (DNA): TGTGCCAGCAGTTTAAAGGCCCGACAGAAACTCCACTACAATGAGCAGTTCTTC. It codes for CASSLKARQKLHYNEQFF.

The chain combines TRBV6-1 with TRBJ1-2, with D possibly matching TRBD1 (5 bases). CDR3 length: 11 residues. In germline, CDR1 is MNHNS, CDR2 SASEGT. V was shortened by 7 bases and J by 8 bases, with 11 bases between the two germline ends. The CDR3 sequence is CASNPGHGYTF. The CDR3 DNA is TGTGCCAGCAACCCAGGGCACGGCTACACCTTC.